This TCR beta chain was obtained from a study of blood T cells in healthy people across ages. Study-level background: Template switching picked up about one barcoded beta molecule for each two T cells.

This clonotype appeared a few times. Its antigen is not known. V trimming: 6 bases; J trimming: 2 bases; junction bases outside the gene matches: 5. CDR3 length equals 13 residues. Germline loops: CDR1 DFQATT, CDR2 SNEGSKA (reference sequence). General observations from the study: Donors of long life had a larger count of naive CD4+ cells and greater diversity than aged donors. A conclusive naive versus antigen-experienced comparison was prevented by the unsorted PBMCs.

Sample-barcoded 5' priming and a J-beta primer mix drove a second PCR of roughly 7 to 11 cycles. Each CDR3 protein gets one entry after TCRdb re-called the 5' RACE reads with MiXCR. Here the sample spans 1.5 million to 2 million distinct CDR3 sequences, around 50% being singletons. Researchers collected 9 to 10 milliliters of peripheral blood from every single donor. V usage is TRBV20-1 and J usage is TRBJ2-7; TRBD1 matches at 9 bases. The receptor comes from a woman between 40 and 50 years old in good health. Sequencing used blood. The CDR3 nucleotides are TGCAGTGCCGCCGGGACAGGGACCTACGAGCAGTACTTC. Amino acids: CSAAGTGTYEQYF.